This TCR beta chain was sequenced during a study of cytomegalovirus exposure and HLA in healthy donors (dated by TCRdb to about 2017). Background on the whole study: An earlier analysis of roughly 500 of the donors reported 250 to 300 Gb of sequence data and 90 million to 120 million unique TCR beta sequences obtained from about 179 million T cells. An early release covering 550 to 650 HLA-typed donors comprised about 320 gigabases of sequencing data and around 85 million unique TCR sequences. Roughly 5 DR-DQ haplotypes were handled as single units for association and clustering because linkage in the cohort was strong. Every repertoire in the discovery cohort had been generated on one and the same sequencing platform. Typing coverage varied by locus: about 620-640 donors for A, B, C, DRB1 and DQB1; under 550 for DQA1; around 570 for DPA1; fewer than 480 for DPB1. Rather than drawing on any new phenotypic data, the later analysis identified candidate immune exposures from TCR beta sequences and the way those sequences occurred across donors. The study aimed to test whether signatures of past pathogen exposure could be identified by cataloging public T cell receptors. The genetic ancestry cluster associated with self-reported Caucasian donors included 81% of the 350 to 500 genotyped donors. Using immunosequencing, the study profiled T cell repertoires from 550 to 750 subjects and related those repertoires to cytomegalovirus serostatus. To study patterns of TCR occurrence, a later analysis re-analyzed previously published TCR beta repertoires from several hundred donors and added high-resolution HLA genotyping. A later genetic analysis took genome-wide SNP genotypes for about 55% of the 666 donors and used that subset as a discovery cohort. HLA typing included class I and class II loci at four-digit resolution. Donor age, sex, ethnicity and CMV serostatus were compiled alongside the repertoire data. Besides the first cohort of around 670 subjects, a separate validation cohort made up of 120 different subjects was used. To predict cytomegalovirus infection status, the study combined high-throughput TCR immunosequencing, statistical association of individual TCRs with disease status, and machine learning. Among 350 to 400 genotyped donors of the cohort, an average of approximately 250,000 unique TCR beta nucleotide sequences were sequenced per donor, about a sixth of them non-productive. To decide whether each TCR beta V gene segment behaved as functional or pseudogenic, an earlier analysis of approximately 620 of the donors relied on high-throughput TCR beta sequencing. The research as a whole found: Compared with equally common non-associated chains, HLA-associated TCR beta chains in a later analysis were more clonally expanded and had lower generation probabilities. A cluster of highly shared sequence variants was judged likely to represent a technical artifact of the sequencing pipeline. The earlier analysis of almost 600 of the donors excluded approximately 15 rarely observed V segments, including chromosome 9 orphons, because counts were too low. When HLA alleles, especially DR and DQ, strongly co-occurred, TCR associations were difficult to assign to individual alleles. The cohort was sequenced for TCR beta chains only, and without alpha or paired-chain data the features that could be detected were limited. In vitro tests confirmed that a few of the cytomegalovirus-associated TCR beta chains recognize cytomegalovirus antigens. At a false discovery rate of 0.05, a later analysis linked roughly 17,000 TCR beta sequences to specific HLA alleles. In a later genetic analysis, fewer N-insertions in productive TCRs were reported among donors in an Asian-associated ancestry cluster than the approximately 630-donor mean. Because some donors lacked HLA typing at each locus, the association tests relied only on the typed subset. A further reported finding was that TCR beta sequences accurately predicted the HLA-A and HLA-B alleles for most subjects in the first cohort. V-gene and J-gene trimming of TCR beta chains was associated with a missense DCLRE1C variant in a later genetic analysis, and the association was replicated in an independent cohort. CMV serostatus was the only immune exposure information available for the cohort. In an earlier analysis of under 600 of the donors, most TCR beta V segments were observed in productive rearrangements about 87% or about 30% of the time, broadly matching IMGT annotations. In a later analysis, TCR association rates were found to vary across HLA loci, with the most associated TCRs seen for DRB1 alleles and the fewest for HLA-C alleles. Most TCR sequences were seen in very few donors, while some public TCRs were found in many individuals. Most CMV-associated TCR beta chains appeared to be HLA-restricted in a later analysis, and the HLA associations seemed to be driven largely by CMV exposure. A later analysis reported that several top co-occurrence clusters appeared linked to parvovirus B19, influenza, CMV and Epstein-Barr virus. The authors suggested that the approach could potentially be extended to other disease states and immunological phenotypes. The presence/absence analyses assumed that sequencing depth was roughly uniform across donors, and that assumption may not be true. Correlated functional status among segregating V segments might reflect linkage disequilibrium, but an unknown experimental factor could not be ruled out. The 87-base-pair reads could not distinguish some IMGT-functional V segments, including TRBV6-2 and TRBV6-3, so those segments were excluded. In the study, some 160 TCR beta chains were listed as associated with cytomegalovirus. The classifier was reported to diagnose cytomegalovirus status with high specificity and sensitivity in both the original and validation cohorts.

A word on this clone: Its target antigen remains unknown. Qualities for individual bases were not recorded, and no much larger clone is one base off.

In total, fewer than 750 healthy bone marrow donors made up the cohort. Cohort members were all nominally healthy when sampled, although unrecorded immune exposures were likely present. The donor tested CMV seropositive, placing the donor among the 250 to 350 seropositive members of the cohort. Every donor gave a peripheral blood sample, and the peripheral blood mononuclear cells from that sample were used for TCR beta sequencing. The Qiagen DNeasy Blood Extraction Kit was used to extract genomic DNA from the blood cell samples. Library preparation employed the immunoSEQ multiplex PCR assay. For the multiplex PCR, a mixture combining 60 forward primers for TCR Vbeta segments and 13 reverse primers for TCR Jbeta segments was used. The CDR3 region of rearranged TCR beta genes was amplified from genomic DNA by a multiplex PCR assay. On the Illumina HiSeq System, the amplified TCR beta libraries were sequenced as 87-base-pair reads. Under the source paper's analysis protocol: A later analysis tallied roughly 78 million unique TCR beta chains across the 650 to 750 repertoires, and roughly 11 million of those chains were shared by two or more donors. A nearest-neighbor algorithm error-corrected the raw reads and collapsed the reads into unique sequences, merging closely related sequences to remove PCR and sequencing errors. CDR3 sequences were aligned to IMGT reference sequences to assign V, D and J gene segments. Each retained sequence needed at least a six-nucleotide match to both a V gene segment and a J gene segment. A rearrangement was called productive if the CDR3 had no stop codons and remained in frame with V and J, and every other rearrangement was called non-productive. CDR3 was defined by IMGT convention, running from the second conserved V-encoded cysteine to the conserved J-encoded phenylalanine. Sequences without an unambiguous match to a single V gene segment were excluded from the earlier analysis of several hundred of the donors. In an earlier analysis of 587 of the donors, V segments were called functional above 56.7% productive rearrangements and were called segregating when the between-donor standard deviation exceeded 5%. A statistical classification framework was built to diagnose cytomegalovirus status from the catalog of TCR beta chain sequences. A later analysis assigned V and J genes by comparing TCR nucleotide sequences with IMGT/GENE-DB human TR gene sequences. In a later analysis, CDR3 sequences and most-parsimonious VDJ recombination scenarios were assigned using the TCRdist pipeline. A later analysis defined each TCR beta chain by its CDR3 amino acid sequence plus V-gene family, and excluded reads lacking a unique V-gene family. As a way to deal with suspected cross-contamination and a sequencing artifact, a later analysis dropped 640 or so nucleotide sequences that were highly shared and had low generation probability. For each public chain, a later analysis derived a clonal expansion index from normalized ranks of inferred template counts within each repertoire. In a later analysis, generation probabilities were computed with a VDJ recombination model fitted to out-of-frame rearrangements, and the resulting probabilities were checked against IGoR. A later analysis scored TCR-TCR, TCR-HLA and TCR-CMV co-occurrence with hypergeometric tests, applying a repertoire-size bias correction to TCR pairs. To estimate false discovery rates, a later analysis permuted the HLA or CMV assignments 20 times. A later analysis grouped co-occurring TCRs with DBSCAN, adding TCRdist sequence similarity when clustering within HLA-allele-positive subsets. Co-occurrence clustering excluded repertoires with fewer than 30,000 or more than 120,000 public chains, plus five with anomalous nucleotide sharing. This is the immuneACCESS table as TCRdb keeps it, with only in-frame sequences that have V and J called. A part of the clones is gone; compared with another copy, unresolved V genes explain less than half, and the rest is unexplained. V and J calls and clone size follow that table, whereas D and trimming were derived from the DNA. This sample is represented by roughly 110,000 clones; 75% of them were singletons. The ten largest make up roughly 3% of the sample.

V is pruned by 4 bases and J by 1 base, leaving 15 bases of the junction without a gene match. The CDR3 goes from the cysteine to the phenylalanine over 18 residues. Of the read, only the CDR3 DNA is kept; its 54 bases are in frame from base 1. Material for sequencing was PBMCs. This clonotype was sampled from a male donor in good health and CMV-seropositive. The V gene is TRBV23-1 and the J gene is TRBJ1-1, with 7 junctional bases fitting TRBD1. TRBV23-1 is flagged as an ORF with uncertain function. The bases are TGCGCCAGCAGTCCACCGGGACAGACGAAAACCCCGAACACTGAAGCTTTCTTT. It translates as CASSPPGQTKTPNTEAFF.